This T cell receptor (beta chain) came from a study of blood T cell repertoires in COVID-19. Study details: T cells, B-cell-depleted T cells, or PBMCs provided the cDNA or gDNA that served as material.

TCRdb's copy holds only in-frame clones and misses some; the assay was immunoSEQ multiplex PCR. The data show roughly 200,000 clones, approximately 90% seen once. This clone came up once. Germline V gives CDR1 LNHDA, CDR2 SQIVND (reference sequence). This CDR3 comprises 12 residues. Trimming cost V 6 bases and J 10 bases, with 13 bases left between them. The sequence was collected from a man aged 80 or over with acute or convalescent COVID-19. Sequences were obtained from peripheral blood. V gene TRBV19 combines with J gene TRBJ2-1, with D perhaps matching TRBD1 (5 bases). CDR3 DNA sequence: TGTGCCAGTAGAGCCAGGGTTTCCGAGCAGTTCTTC. This gives the protein CASRARVSEQFF.